This TCR beta chain comes out of a study of Tregs in tolerant kidney transplant recipients. The method was immunoSEQ multiplex PCR; TCRdb's version includes in-frame clones alone and lacks a portion of them. In the table there are nearly 95,000 clones, approximately 94% of which are singletons. From germline, CDR1 is SSHAT and CDR2 FNYEAQ (reference sequence). V shed 2 bases and J shed 0 bases, with 13 bases lying between them. The CDR3 spans 16 residues. This TCR was recovered from a human donor who received a combined kidney and bone marrow transplant. Sequences were derived from CD4+ T cells from blood, sampled before the transplant. The chain has TRBV7-7 and TRBJ2-5; the D gene is possibly TRBD1 (6 bases). DNA for the CDR3: TGTGCCAGCAGCTTAATGTTCAGGGGACACCAAGAGACCCAGTACTTC. Protein product: CASSLMFRGHQETQYF.